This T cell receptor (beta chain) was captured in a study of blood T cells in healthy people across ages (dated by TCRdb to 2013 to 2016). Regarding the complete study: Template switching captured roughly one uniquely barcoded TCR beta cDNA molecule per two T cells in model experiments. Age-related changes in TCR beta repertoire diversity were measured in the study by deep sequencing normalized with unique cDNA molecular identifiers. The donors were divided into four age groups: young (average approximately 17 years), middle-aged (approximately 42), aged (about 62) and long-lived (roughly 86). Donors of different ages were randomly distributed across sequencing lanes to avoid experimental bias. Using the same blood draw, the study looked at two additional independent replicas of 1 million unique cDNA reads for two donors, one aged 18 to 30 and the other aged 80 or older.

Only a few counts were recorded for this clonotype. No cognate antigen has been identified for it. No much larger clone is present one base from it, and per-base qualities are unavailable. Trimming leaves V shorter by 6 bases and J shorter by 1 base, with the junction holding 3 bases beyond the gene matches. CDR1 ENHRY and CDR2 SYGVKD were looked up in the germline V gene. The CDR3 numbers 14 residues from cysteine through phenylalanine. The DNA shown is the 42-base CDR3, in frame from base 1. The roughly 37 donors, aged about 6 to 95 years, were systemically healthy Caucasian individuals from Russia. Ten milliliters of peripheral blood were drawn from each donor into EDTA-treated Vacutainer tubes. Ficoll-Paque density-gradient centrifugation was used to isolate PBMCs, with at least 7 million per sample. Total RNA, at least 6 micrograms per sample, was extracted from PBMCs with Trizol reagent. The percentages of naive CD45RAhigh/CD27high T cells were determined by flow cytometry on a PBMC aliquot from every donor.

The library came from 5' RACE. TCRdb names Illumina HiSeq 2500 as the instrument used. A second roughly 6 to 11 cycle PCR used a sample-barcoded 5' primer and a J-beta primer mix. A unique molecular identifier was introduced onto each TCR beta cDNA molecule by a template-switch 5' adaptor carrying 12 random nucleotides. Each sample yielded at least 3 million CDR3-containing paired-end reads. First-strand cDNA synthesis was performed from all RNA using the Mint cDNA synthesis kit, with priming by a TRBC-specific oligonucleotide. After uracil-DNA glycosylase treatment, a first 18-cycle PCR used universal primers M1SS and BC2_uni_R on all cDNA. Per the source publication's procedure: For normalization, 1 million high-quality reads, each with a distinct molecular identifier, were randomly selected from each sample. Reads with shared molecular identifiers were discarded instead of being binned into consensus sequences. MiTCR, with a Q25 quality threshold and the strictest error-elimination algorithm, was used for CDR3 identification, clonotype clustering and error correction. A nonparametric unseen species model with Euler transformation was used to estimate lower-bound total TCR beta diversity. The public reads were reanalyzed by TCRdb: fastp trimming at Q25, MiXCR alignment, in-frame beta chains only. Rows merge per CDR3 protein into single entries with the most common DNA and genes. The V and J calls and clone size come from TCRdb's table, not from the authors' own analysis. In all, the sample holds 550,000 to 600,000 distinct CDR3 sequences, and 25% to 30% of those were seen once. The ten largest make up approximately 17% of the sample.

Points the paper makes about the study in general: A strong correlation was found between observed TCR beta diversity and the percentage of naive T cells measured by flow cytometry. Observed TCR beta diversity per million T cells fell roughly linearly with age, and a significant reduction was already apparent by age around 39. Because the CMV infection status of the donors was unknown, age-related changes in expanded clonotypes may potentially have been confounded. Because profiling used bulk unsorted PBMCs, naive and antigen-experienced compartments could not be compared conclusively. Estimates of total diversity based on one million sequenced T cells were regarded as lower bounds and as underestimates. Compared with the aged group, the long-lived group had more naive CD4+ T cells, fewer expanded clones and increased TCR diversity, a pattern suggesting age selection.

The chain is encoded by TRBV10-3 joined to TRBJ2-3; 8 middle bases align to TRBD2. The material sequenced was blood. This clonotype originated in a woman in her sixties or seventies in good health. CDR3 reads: CAISGLAGTDTQYF. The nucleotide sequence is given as TGTGCCATCAGCGGACTAGCTGGCACAGATACGCAGTATTTT.